The 5 T cell receptor beta chains presented below share a single source sample, sequenced in a study of identical twins. TCRdb called the 5' RACE reads again in MiXCR, with one record for every CDR3 protein. The profile shows over 550,000 distinct CDR3 sequences, under 8.5% of them singletons. In addition, the sample was reused for a study of yellow fever vaccine responses in identical twins.

The sequencing sample was made of PBMCs. The origin of the receptors is a woman between 18 and 29 years old in good health.

This clonotype has at least ten counts. This chain joins TRBV12-3 or TRBV12-4 and TRBJ2-3; D gene unclear. The V gene lost 5 bases and the J gene lost 5 bases, with 11 bases spanning the gap. CDR3 length: 13 amino acids. The CDR3 is CASSPRMGDTQYF. The CDR3 DNA reads TGTGCCAGCAGTCCGCGAATGGGAGATACGCAGTATTTT.

This clonotype was counted between two and nine times. This chain joins TRBV7-9 and TRBJ1-4; no clear D. Trimming cost V 3 bases and J 8 bases, with 16 bases left between them. This CDR3 has 15 residues. Germline loops: CDR1 SEHNR, CDR2 FQNEAQ (reference sequence). CDR3 DNA: TGTGCCAGCAGCTTGGGCCGGGGTTCCCAGGAAAAACTGTTTTTT. It translates to CASSLGRGSQEKLFF.

The J gene is TRBJ2-7, the V gene TRBV6-5; D perhaps matches TRBD2 (6 bases). The V end lost 2 bases, the J end lost 3 bases, and 11 bases lay between the germline ends. The V gene's germline CDR1 is MNHEY and CDR2 SVGAGI. CDR3 size: 14 residues. This CDR3 reads CASSYRGGGYEQYF. The CDR3, as DNA: TGTGCCAGCAGTTACCGGGGAGGAGGCTACGAGCAGTACTTC.

Only a few counts were recorded for this clonotype. This sequence joins TRBV12-3 or TRBV12-4 and TRBJ2-3; the match to TRBD1 covers 8 bases. CDR3 size: 17 residues. Trimming cost V 4 bases and J 3 bases; bases outside gene matches: 12. CDR3 protein: CASSSPFQGAGTDTQYF. CDR3 DNA: TGTGCCAGCAGTTCTCCCTTTCAGGGGGCCGGAACAGATACGCAGTATTTT.

The rearrangement links TRBV6-4 to TRBJ2-2; D may be TRBD1 or TRBD2 (5 bases each). CDR1 and CDR2 (germline): MRHNA, SNTAGT. This CDR3 spans 18 amino acids. V shed 2 bases and J shed 5 bases, with 21 bases lying between them. The CDR3 spells CASSDGRGDLFGTGELFF. The CDR3 region has the DNA TGTGCCAGCAGTGACGGTCGAGGGGACCTTTTTGGTACCGGGGAGCTGTTTTTT.